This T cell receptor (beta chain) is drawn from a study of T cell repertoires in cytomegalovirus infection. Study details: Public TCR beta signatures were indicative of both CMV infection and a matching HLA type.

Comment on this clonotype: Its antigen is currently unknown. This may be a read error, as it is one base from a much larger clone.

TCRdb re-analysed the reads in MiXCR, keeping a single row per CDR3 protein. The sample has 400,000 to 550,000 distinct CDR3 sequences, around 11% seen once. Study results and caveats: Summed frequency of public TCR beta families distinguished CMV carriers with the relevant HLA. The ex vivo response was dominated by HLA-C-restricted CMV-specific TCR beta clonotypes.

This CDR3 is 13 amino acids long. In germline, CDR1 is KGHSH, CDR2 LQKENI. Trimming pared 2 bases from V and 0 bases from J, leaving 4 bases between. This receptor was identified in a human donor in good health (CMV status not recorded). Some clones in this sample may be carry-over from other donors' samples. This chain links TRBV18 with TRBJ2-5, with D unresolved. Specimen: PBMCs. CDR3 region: CASSPVNQETQYF. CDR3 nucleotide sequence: TGTGCCAGCTCACCAGTAAACCAAGAGACCCAGTACTTC.